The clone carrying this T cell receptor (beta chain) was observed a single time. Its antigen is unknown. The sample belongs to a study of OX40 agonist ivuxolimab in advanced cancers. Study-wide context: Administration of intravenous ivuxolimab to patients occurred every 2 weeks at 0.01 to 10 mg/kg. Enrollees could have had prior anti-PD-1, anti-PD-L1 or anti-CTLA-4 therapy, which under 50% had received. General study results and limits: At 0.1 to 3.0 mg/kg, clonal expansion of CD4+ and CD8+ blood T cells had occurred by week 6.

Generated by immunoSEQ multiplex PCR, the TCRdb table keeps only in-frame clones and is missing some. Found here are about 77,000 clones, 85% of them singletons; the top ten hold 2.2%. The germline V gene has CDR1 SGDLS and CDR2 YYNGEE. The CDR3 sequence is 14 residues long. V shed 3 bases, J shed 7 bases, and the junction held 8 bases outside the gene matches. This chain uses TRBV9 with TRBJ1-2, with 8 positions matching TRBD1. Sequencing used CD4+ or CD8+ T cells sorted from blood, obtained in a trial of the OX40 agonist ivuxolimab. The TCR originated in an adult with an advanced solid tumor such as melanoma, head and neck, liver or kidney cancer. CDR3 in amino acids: CASSGPTGVGGYTF. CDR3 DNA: TGTGCCAGCAGCGGACCGACAGGGGTAGGTGGCTACACCTTC.